A selection of T cell receptor beta chains follows, all from one sample in a study of shared T cell receptors in the human thymus. TCRdb's copy holds only in-frame clones and misses some; the assay was immunoSEQ multiplex PCR. The sample lists hundreds of thousands of clones, more than 75% seen once, with 0.0095% to 0.013% in the top ten. The data were also submitted as part of a second study, on human thymus T cells.

The sequencing sample was made of thymocytes. These receptor sequences come from a boy in the first two years of life with a congenital heart defect. Both conserved end residues are part of each CDR3. The order of the fields is clone size, J gene, V gene, D gene, CDR3 length, CDR3 protein, CDR3 DNA. A D gene is named only where the DNA matches it firmly. A clone size is listed for some rows: how often the clone was seen (once, few, many), or a class if it is expanded.

clone size: once
J gene: TRBJ2-1
V gene: TRBV19
D gene: TRBD2
CDR3 length: 16
CDR3 protein: CASSPLAPSSYNEQFF
CDR3 DNA: TGTGCCAGTAGCCCACTAGCGCCGAGCTCCTACAATGAGCAGTTCTTC

clone size: .
J gene: TRBJ1-6
V gene: TRBV27
D gene: .
CDR3 length: 14
CDR3 protein: CASSLQGYNSPLHF
CDR3 DNA: TGTGCCAGCAGTTTACAGGGATATAATTCACCCCTCCACTTT

clone size: few
J gene: TRBJ2-7
V gene: TRBV2
D gene: TRBD2
CDR3 length: 15
CDR3 protein: CASSERRTSRYEQYF
CDR3 DNA: TGTGCCAGCAGTGAAAGGCGGACTAGCCGCTACGAGCAGTACTTC

clone size: .
J gene: TRBJ2-7
V gene: TRBV4-3
D gene: .
CDR3 length: 13
CDR3 protein: CASSQHIRYEQYF
CDR3 DNA: TGCGCCAGCAGCCAACACATTCGTTACGAGCAGTACTTC

clone size: .
J gene: TRBJ1-2
V gene: TRBV2
D gene: .
CDR3 length: 16
CDR3 protein: CASRASLYPGGYGYTF
CDR3 DNA: TGTGCCAGCAGGGCTAGTCTGTATCCGGGTGGCTATGGCTACACCTTC

clone size: .
J gene: TRBJ2-1
V gene: TRBV5-6
D gene: .
CDR3 length: 13
CDR3 protein: CASSLRGWGEQFF
CDR3 DNA: TGTGCCAGCAGCTTGAGGGGGTGGGGTGAGCAGTTCTTC

clone size: .
J gene: TRBJ1-1
V gene: TRBV5-4
D gene: TRBD1
CDR3 length: 17
CDR3 protein: CASSMRRDRIMNTEAFF
CDR3 DNA: TGTGCCAGCAGTATGCGCCGGGACAGGATTATGAACACTGAAGCTTTCTTT

clone size: .
J gene: TRBJ2-2
V gene: TRBV11-2
D gene: TRBD1
CDR3 length: 16
CDR3 protein: CASSPLQGAKTGELFF
CDR3 DNA: TGTGCCAGCAGCCCATTACAGGGGGCGAAGACCGGGGAGCTGTTTTTT

clone size: .
J gene: TRBJ2-3
V gene: TRBV2
D gene: TRBD2
CDR3 length: 19
CDR3 protein: CASRTNGRGGRDTTDTQYF
CDR3 DNA: TGTGCCAGCAGGACCAACGGGAGGGGGGGCAGGGACACCACAGATACGCAGTATTTT

clone size: .
J gene: TRBJ1-5
V gene: TRBV7-9
D gene: .
CDR3 length: 12
CDR3 protein: CASSRRGQPQHF
CDR3 DNA: TGTGCCAGCAGCAGAAGAGGCCAGCCCCAGCATTTT